This record concerns one T cell receptor beta chain sequence. Its antigen remains unknown. The sample carries other DNA sequences with the same CDR3. The CDR3 is 12 amino acids. Germline V gene sequence: CDR1 SGHNT, CDR2 YYREEE (reference sequence). V was trimmed by 3 bases and J by 3 bases, leaving 7 bases between them. Expressed TCRB transcripts were sequenced because the entire RNA isolate underwent reverse transcription. Profiled with immunoSEQ multiplex PCR; TCRdb holds only in-frame clones, not every one. This sample has over 700,000 clones, with 15% to 20% found just once. These data come from a study of beta chain features in type 1 diabetes. General study results and limits: Diminished insertions and augmented deletions at VDJ junctions characterized type 1 diabetes patients.

The chain carries TRBV5-4 and TRBJ2-7; D is perhaps TRBD1 (6 bases). Sequencing used naive CD4+ T cells from blood. The origin of this receptor is a woman aged 18-29 years in good health. CDR3: CASSSDSYEQYF. CDR3 DNA: TGTGCCAGCAGCTCGGACAGCTACGAGCAGTACTTC.